One sample yielded the 15 T cell receptor beta chains listed below, sequenced in a study of T and B cells in COVID-19 patients. BIOMED2 TRB-A/B primer pools were used in multiplex TRB PCR. TCRdb used MiXCR to reprocess the multiplex PCR reads, holding one entry per CDR3 protein. The sample yields 4,500 to 5,000 distinct CDR3 sequences, 33% seen once. Blood genomic DNA input for TRB amplification was about 250-500 ng. The sequencing sample was made of blood. Every receptor here comes from a human donor who had recovered from COVID-19.

J is TRBJ2-5 and V is TRBV6-2 or TRBV6-3; D is possibly TRBD1 or TRBD2 (5 bases each). Germline CDR1 and CDR2: MNHEY and SVGEGT. Trimming removed 6 bases from V and 0 bases from J, with 14 bases in between. The CDR3 runs to 15 residues. CDR3 sequence reads: CASRPGPADQETQYF. The CDR3 nucleotides are TGTGCCAGCAGACCGGGACCGGCAGACCAAGAGACCCAGTACTTC.

The V call is TRBV7-6, the J call TRBJ1-1; no reliable D call. This CDR3 region has 13 residues. V lost 7 bases and J lost 1, with 10 bases in between. Germline V gene data show CDR1 as SGHVS and CDR2 as FNYEAQ. CDR3 nucleotide sequence: TGTGCCAGCATCGAGTGGGGGAACACTGAAGCTTTCTTT. It encodes CASIEWGNTEAFF.

The CDR3 region has the DNA TGTGCCAGCAGAAACGGGGTCCAGGTTAATCAGCCCCAGCATTTT. This sequence encodes CASRNGVQVNQPQHF. The chain carries TRBV6-5 and TRBJ1-5, with D hard to call. V was clipped by 6 bases and J by 4 bases, with 16 bases between them. Per the germline V gene, CDR1 is MNHEY and CDR2 is SVGAGI. This CDR3 is built from 15 residues.

This clonotype counts as medium-sized. The V gene is TRBV11-1, the J gene TRBJ2-3, with D unclear. The germline CDR1 and CDR2 sequences are SGHAT and FQDESV (reference sequence). V was trimmed by 5 bases and J by 2 bases, leaving 11 bases between them. The CDR3 runs to 14 residues. The CDR3 sequence: CASSHLDHTDTQYF. The CDR3, as DNA: TGTGCCAGCAGCCACTTGGACCACACAGATACGCAGTATTTT.

This clonotype is deemed medium-sized (0.01 to 0.1%). As DNA, the CDR3 is TGTGCCAGCGCTGACAGGCCCATATCCTACGAGCAGTACTTC. Translating it yields CASADRPISYEQYF. The chain joins TRBV5-6 to TRBJ2-7; D is perhaps TRBD1 (6 bases). CDR3 length equals 14 residues. V lost 7 bases to trimming and J lost 1 base, with 15 bases between them. Per the germline V gene, CDR1 is SGHDT and CDR2 is YYEEEE.

This clonotype was seen only a few times. The rearrangement links TRBV18 to TRBJ1-2, with 8 bases that match TRBD1. V lost 3 bases to trimming and J lost 8 bases; unmatched junction nucleotides: 5. There are 13 residues in the CDR3. Germline lookup yields CDR1 KGHSH and CDR2 LQKENI. The CDR3 DNA sequence: TGTGCCAGCTCACCGACGACAGGGGACGGCTACACCTTC. Its protein is CASSPTTGDGYTF.

Judged by abundance, this clonotype is medium-sized. The chain employs TRBV19 and TRBJ2-1; 13 nucleotides agree with TRBD2. V gave up 3 bases and J gave up 10 bases; unmatched junction bases: 9. The CDR3 runs 16 residues. CDR1 is LNHDA and CDR2 is SQIVND in the germline V gene (reference sequence). CDR3 amino acids: CASSIETSGRWNEQFF. The DNA for the CDR3 is TGTGCCAGTAGTATCGAGACTAGCGGGAGGTGGAACGAGCAGTTCTTC.

The chain employs TRBV19 and TRBJ2-6; tentatively, D is TRBD1 or TRBD2 (6 bases each). The V end was cut by 1 base, the J end by 0 bases, with 13 bases between. CDR3 size: 18 residues. Per germline, CDR1 LNHDA and CDR2 SQIVND (reference sequence). This chain's CDR3 is CASSIAVGGLSGANVLTF. The CDR3 DNA reads TGTGCCAGTAGTATAGCGGTCGGGGGCCTCTCTGGGGCCAACGTCCTGACTTTC.

This clonotype was observed a few times. This chain joins TRBV12-3 or TRBV12-4 and TRBJ2-7; D unresolved. Trimming cost V 5 bases and J 7 bases, with 9 bases left between them. The CDR3 is 11 amino acids. The DNA for the CDR3 is TGTGCCAGCAGTCGACATCAGGAGCAGTACTTC. This gives the protein CASSRHQEQYF.

In its sample, this clonotype is medium-sized. The J gene is TRBJ2-5, the V gene TRBV15, with D possibly being TRBD1 or TRBD2 (5 bases each). CDR1 is LNHNV, CDR2 YYDKDF, per germline (reference sequence). The V and J ends lost 1 base and 2 bases respectively, with 8 bases between them. The CDR3 is 14 amino acids. The CDR3 DNA follows: TGTGCCACCAGCAGAGGGGGGATACAAGAGACCCAGTACTTC. Encoded protein: CATSRGGIQETQYF.

This chain links TRBV4-1 with TRBJ2-7; a weak D match, TRBD2 (6 bases). The CDR3 has 17 amino acids. Per the germline V gene, CDR1 is MGHRA and CDR2 is YSYEKL. V lost 2 bases and J 0 bases, leaving 17 bases between the germline ends. CDR3: CASSQWALAGSSYEQYF. The CDR3 DNA sequence: TGCGCCAGCAGCCAATGGGCGCTGGCGGGAAGCTCCTACGAGCAGTACTTC.

There are a few counts of this clonotype. The junction shows a germline mismatch at one end, possibly a read error. CDR3 in DNA: TGCGCCAGCAGTGAGTCGAACGCCGGGGAGCTGTTTTTT. As protein: CASSESNAGELFF. V and J are TRBV10-2 and TRBJ2-2; unclear D gene. The CDR3 consists of 13 residues. The germline gives CDR1 WSHSY, CDR2 SAAADI.

This clonotype appeared once. The CDR3 bases are TGTGCCAGCAGTTTCACGGAGGAGCAGTTCTTC. Its translation is CASSFTEEQFF. The chain couples TRBV27 to TRBJ2-1; D is uncertain. The V and J ends lost 3 bases and 10 bases respectively, with 7 bases between them. The length of the CDR3 is 11 residues. In germline, CDR1 is MNHEY, CDR2 SMNVEV (reference sequence).

The sample holds a few counts of this clonotype. The rearrangement joins TRBV6-5 to TRBJ1-5; TRBD1 is a possible D gene (5 bases). The CDR3 has 14 amino acids. Trimming cost V 6 bases and J 8 bases, with 17 bases left between them. Germline loops: CDR1 MNHEY, CDR2 SVGAGI. The CDR3 DNA reads TGTGCCAGCAGCCAACTGACAGACTATGAGCCCCAGCATTTT. As protein: CASSQLTDYEPQHF.

Regarding this clonotype: This may stem from a read error, because a much larger clone lies one nucleotide away. The chain has TRBV19 and TRBJ2-2, with D perhaps TRBD2 (6 bases). The CDR3 is 15 amino acids. Germline lookup yields CDR1 LNHDA and CDR2 SQIVND (reference sequence). CDR3 protein: CATGGTPENTGKLFF. The CDR3 DNA reads TGTGCCACTGGCGGGACCCCTGAGAACACCGGGAAGCTGTTTTTT.